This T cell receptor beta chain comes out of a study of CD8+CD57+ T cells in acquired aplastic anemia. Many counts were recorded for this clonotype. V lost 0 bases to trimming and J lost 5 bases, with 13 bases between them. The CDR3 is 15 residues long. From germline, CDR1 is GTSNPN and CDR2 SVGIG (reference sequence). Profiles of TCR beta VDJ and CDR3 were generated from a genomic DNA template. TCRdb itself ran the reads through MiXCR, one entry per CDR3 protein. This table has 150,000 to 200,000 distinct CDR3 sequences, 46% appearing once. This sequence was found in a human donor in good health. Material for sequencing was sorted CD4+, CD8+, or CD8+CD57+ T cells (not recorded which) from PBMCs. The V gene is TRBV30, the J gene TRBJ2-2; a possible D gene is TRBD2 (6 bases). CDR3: CAWSVLGLRTGELFF. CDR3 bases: TGTGCCTGGAGTGTACTGGGACTGAGAACCGGGGAGCTGTTTTTT.